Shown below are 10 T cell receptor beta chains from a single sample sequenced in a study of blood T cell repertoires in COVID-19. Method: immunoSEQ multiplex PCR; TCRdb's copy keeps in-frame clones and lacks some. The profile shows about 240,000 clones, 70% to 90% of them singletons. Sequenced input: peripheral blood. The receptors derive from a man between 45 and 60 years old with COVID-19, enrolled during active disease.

The CDR3 sequence is CASSIGQGPTNEKLFF. The CDR3, as DNA: TGTGCCAGTAGTATTGGACAGGGACCAACTAATGAAAAACTGTTTTTT. The genes are TRBV19 and TRBJ1-4, with 8 bases aligning to TRBD1. The CDR3 is 16 amino acids. CDR1 LNHDA and CDR2 SQIVND come from the germline V gene (reference sequence). J was trimmed by 0 bases and V by 3 bases; bases with no gene match: 3.

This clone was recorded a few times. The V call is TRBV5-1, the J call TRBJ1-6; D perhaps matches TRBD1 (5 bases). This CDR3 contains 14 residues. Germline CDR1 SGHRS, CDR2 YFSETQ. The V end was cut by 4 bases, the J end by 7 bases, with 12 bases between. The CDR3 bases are TGCGCCAGCAGCCCCGGACGGGGGAATTCACCCCTCCACTTT. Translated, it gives CASSPGRGNSPLHF.

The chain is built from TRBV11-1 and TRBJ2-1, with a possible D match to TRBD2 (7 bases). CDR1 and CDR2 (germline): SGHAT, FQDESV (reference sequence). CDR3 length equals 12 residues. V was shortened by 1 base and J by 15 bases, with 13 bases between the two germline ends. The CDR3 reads CASSLDGGAPFF. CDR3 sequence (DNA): TGTGCCAGCAGCTTAGATGGGGGGGCCCCGTTCTTC.

CDR3 DNA: TGTGCCAGCAGCCCAGGGACTCTCACAGATACGCAGTATTTT. Amino acid sequence: CASSPGTLTDTQYF. The chain is built from TRBV11-2 and TRBJ2-3; tentatively, D is TRBD2 (6 bases). The CDR3 loop spans 14 amino acids. CDR1 is SGHAT, CDR2 FQNNGV, per germline. The V end lost 5 bases, the J end lost 2 bases, and 11 bases lay between the germline ends. Complete variable domain (other parts from reference TRBV11-2 and TRBJ2-3): EAGVAQSPRYKIIEKRQSVAFWCNPISGHATLYWYQQILGQGPKLLIQFQNNGVVDDSQLPKDRFSAERLKGVDSTLKIQPAKLEDSAVYLCASSPGTLTDTQYFGPGTRLTVL.

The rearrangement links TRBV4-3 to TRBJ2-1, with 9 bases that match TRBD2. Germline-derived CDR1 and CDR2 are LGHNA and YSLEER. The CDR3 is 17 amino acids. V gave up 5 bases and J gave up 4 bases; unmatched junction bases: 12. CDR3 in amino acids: CASSWGAGGETYNEQFF. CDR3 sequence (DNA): TGCGCCAGCAGCTGGGGGGCGGGGGGGGAAACTTACAATGAGCAGTTCTTC.

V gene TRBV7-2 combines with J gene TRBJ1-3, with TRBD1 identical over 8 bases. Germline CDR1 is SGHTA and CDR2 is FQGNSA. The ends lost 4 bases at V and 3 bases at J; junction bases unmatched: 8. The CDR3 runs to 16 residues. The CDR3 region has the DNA TGTGCCAGCAGCTCATTAAACAGGGGGTTTGGAAACACCATATATTTT. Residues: CASSSLNRGFGNTIYF.

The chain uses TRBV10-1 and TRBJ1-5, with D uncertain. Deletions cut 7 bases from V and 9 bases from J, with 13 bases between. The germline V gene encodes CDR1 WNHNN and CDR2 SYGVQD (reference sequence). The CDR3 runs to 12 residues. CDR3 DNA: TGCGCCAGCATGATCCGGGTTTGGCCCCAGCATTTT. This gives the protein CASMIRVWPQHF.

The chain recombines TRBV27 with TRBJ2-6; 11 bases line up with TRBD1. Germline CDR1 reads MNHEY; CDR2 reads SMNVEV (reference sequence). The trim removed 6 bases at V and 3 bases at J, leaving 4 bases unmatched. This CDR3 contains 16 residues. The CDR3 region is CASRRTGGIGANVLTF. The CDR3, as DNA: TGTGCCAGCAGGAGGACAGGGGGCATTGGGGCCAACGTCCTGACTTTC.

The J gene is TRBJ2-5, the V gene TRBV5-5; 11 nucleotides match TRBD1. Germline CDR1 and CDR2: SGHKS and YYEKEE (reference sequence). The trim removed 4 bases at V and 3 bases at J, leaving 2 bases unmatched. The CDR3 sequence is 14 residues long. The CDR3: CASSGGQGEETQYF. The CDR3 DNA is TGTGCCAGCAGCGGGGGACAGGGGGAAGAGACCCAGTACTTC.

The CDR3 DNA reads as TGCGCCAGCAGCCAAGGTGGTAGTCCTAGGGGGGCCAACGTCCTGACTTTC. This gives the protein CASSQGGSPRGANVLTF. J is TRBJ2-6 and V is TRBV4-1; D unclear. This CDR3 is built from 17 residues. CDR1 is MGHRA and CDR2 is YSYEKL in the germline V gene. V was shortened by 1 base and J by 4 bases, with 14 bases between the two germline ends.